These T cell receptor beta chains were read from a single sample in a study of cytomegalovirus exposure and HLA in healthy donors. Data came from immunoSEQ multiplex PCR; TCRdb stores just in-frame clones and leaves some out. The table lists around 200,000 clones, around 83% of them singletons. The sample consisted of PBMCs. All receptors derive from a woman in her forties in good health and CMV-seronegative. CDR3s include the opening cysteine and the closing phenylalanine or tryptophan. A D gene is named only where the DNA matches it firmly. Size is stated for part of the rows, as once, few or many counts, or as a class when the clone is expanded.

V gene	D gene	clone size	CDR3 length	J gene	CDR3 protein	CDR3 DNA
TRBV2	.	.	17	TRBJ2-2	CASLINAGRLNTGELFF	TGTGCCAGCCTTATAAACGCGGGACGGCTTAACACCGGGGAGCTGTTTTTT
TRBV5-5	TRBD2	.	13	TRBJ2-1	CASSPLTSSEQFF	TGTGCCAGCAGCCCCCTGACTAGCAGTGAGCAGTTCTTC
TRBV10-3	.	.	16	TRBJ2-4	CAISERNSGHENIQYF	TGTGCCATCAGTGAGAGGAATTCAGGGCATGAAAACATTCAGTACTTC
TRBV28	.	.	13	TRBJ2-7	CASSLDFAYEQYF	TGTGCCAGCAGTTTGGACTTCGCCTACGAGCAGTACTTC
TRBV28	TRBD1	.	13	TRBJ2-3	CASRQGAADTQYF	TGTGCCAGCCGCCAGGGGGCTGCAGATACGCAGTATTTT
TRBV27	TRBD1	.	14	TRBJ1-1	CASSFSGGHTEAFF	TGTGCCAGCAGTTTTTCAGGGGGACACACTGAAGCTTTCTTT
TRBV7-2	.	once	14	TRBJ1-1	CASSFGHQDTEAFF	TGTGCCAGCAGCTTTGGACACCAGGACACTGAAGCTTTCTTT
TRBV30	.	.	14	TRBJ1-1	CAWSPGLLNTEAFF	TGTGCCTGGAGTCCGGGACTTTTGAACACTGAAGCTTTCTTT
TRBV4-2	TRBD2	.	18	TRBJ2-3	CANSPPGGLAGRTDTQYF	TGTGCCAACAGCCCACCTGGTGGACTAGCGGGAAGGACAGATACGCAGTATTTT
TRBV20-1	.	.	11	TRBJ2-6	CSASRGSVLTF	TGCAGTGCTTCCCGAGGGAGCGTCCTGACTTTC
TRBV7-2	.	.	15	TRBJ2-1	CASSLAAANYNEQFF	TGTGCCAGCAGCTTAGCAGCGGCCAACTACAATGAGCAGTTCTTC
TRBV18	TRBD1	.	16	TRBJ2-2	CASSQGTGQNTGELFF	TGTGCCAGCTCACAGGGGACAGGCCAGAACACCGGGGAGCTGTTTTTT
TRBV11-2	TRBD2	.	19	TRBJ2-1	CASSLDAPGLAAPYNEQFF	TGTGCCAGCAGCTTAGATGCCCCTGGACTAGCGGCACCCTACAATGAGCAGTTCTTC
TRBV5-1	.	.	17	TRBJ2-1	CASSLARTFGQNNEQFF	TGCGCCAGCAGCTTGGCCCGGACTTTCGGACAGAACAATGAGCAGTTCTTC
TRBV5-6	.	.	15	TRBJ2-2	CASSSWTENTGELFF	TGTGCCAGCAGCTCCTGGACAGAAAACACCGGGGAGCTGTTTTTT
TRBV2	.	.	16	TRBJ2-2	CASNGGRTPSGGELFF	TGTGCCAGCAATGGGGGGAGGACACCGAGTGGCGGGGAGCTGTTTTTT
TRBV10-3	TRBD2	.	13	TRBJ2-7	CAISGLAAYEQYF	TGTGCCATCTCAGGGCTAGCGGCCTACGAGCAGTACTTC
TRBV6-6	TRBD2	.	15	TRBJ2-3	CASGTSGRISDTQYF	TGTGCCAGCGGAACTAGCGGAAGGATCTCGGATACGCAGTATTTT
TRBV5-1	.	few	15	TRBJ1-2	CASSPGGANWGGYTF	TGCGCCAGCAGCCCGGGGGGGGCAAACTGGGGTGGCTACACCTTC